This T cell receptor beta chain was identified during a study of a mutant IDH1 vaccine in newly diagnosed glioma. Whole-study context: Therapy received beforehand was radiotherapy, temozolomide, or both, with most patients given both. V12 corresponded to week 35 and V13 to week 47.

Germline V gene data show CDR1 as MGHRA and CDR2 as YSYEKL. Trimming removed 2 bases at V and 3 bases at J, with 5 bases between. CDR3 size: 13 residues. Sample time point: week 47, end of study. One vaccine dose held 300 ug of mutant IDH1 20-mer peptide and came with topical imiquimod. On this clone: Its target is unknown.

The data were produced by immunoSEQ multiplex PCR, yet TCRdb's version contains in-frame clones alone and is incomplete. The sample includes about 94,000 clones, under 90% of them seen just once. The receptor comes from a woman aged 50 to 60 with glioma. Sequencing used PBMCs, obtained from a glioma patient whose treatment included an IDH1 peptide vaccine. This rearrangement joins TRBV4-1 to TRBJ2-1; D is unclear. The CDR3 loop is CASSQYDYNEQFF. The CDR3 region has the DNA TGCGCCAGCAGCCAATACGACTACAATGAGCAGTTCTTC.